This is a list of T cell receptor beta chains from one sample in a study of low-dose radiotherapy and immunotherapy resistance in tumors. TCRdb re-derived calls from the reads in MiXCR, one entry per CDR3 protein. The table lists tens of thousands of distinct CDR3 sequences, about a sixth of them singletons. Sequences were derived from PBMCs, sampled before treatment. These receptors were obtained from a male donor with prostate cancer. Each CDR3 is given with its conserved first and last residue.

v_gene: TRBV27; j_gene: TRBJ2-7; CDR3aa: CASSLGGTSGQYF
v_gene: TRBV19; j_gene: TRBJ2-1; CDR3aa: CASSRGQGLNEQFF
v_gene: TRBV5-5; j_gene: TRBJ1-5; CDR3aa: CASSLARGNQPQHF
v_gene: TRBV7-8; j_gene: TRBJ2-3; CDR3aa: CASSPGSTDTQYF
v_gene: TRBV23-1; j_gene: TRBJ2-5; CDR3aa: CASRRTRGRETQYF
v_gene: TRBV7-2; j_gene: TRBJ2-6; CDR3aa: CASSPGGANVLTF
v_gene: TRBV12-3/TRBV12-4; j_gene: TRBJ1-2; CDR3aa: CASSFQGPNGYTF
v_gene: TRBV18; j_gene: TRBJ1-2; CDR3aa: CASSPPPGQGRYGYTF
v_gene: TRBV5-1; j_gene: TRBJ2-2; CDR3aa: CASSLMNTDTGELFF
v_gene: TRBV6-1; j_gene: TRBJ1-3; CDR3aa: CASSYSPQGSSGNTIYF
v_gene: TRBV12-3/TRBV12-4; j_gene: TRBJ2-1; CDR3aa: CASSLPAGGSYNEQFF
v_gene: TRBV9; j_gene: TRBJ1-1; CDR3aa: CASSPRQGKAFF
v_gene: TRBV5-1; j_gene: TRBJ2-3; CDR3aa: CASSLGGITDTQYF
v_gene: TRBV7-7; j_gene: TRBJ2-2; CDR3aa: CASSFQPGGDFGTGELFF
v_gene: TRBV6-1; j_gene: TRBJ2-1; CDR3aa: CASSEYGTSGGYNEQFF
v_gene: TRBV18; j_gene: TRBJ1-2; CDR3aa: CASSDTTFEGYTF
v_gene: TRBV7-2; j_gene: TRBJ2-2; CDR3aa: CASRHRASAVDGTGELFF
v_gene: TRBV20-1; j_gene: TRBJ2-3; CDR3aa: CSGKSGDRGLTDTQYF
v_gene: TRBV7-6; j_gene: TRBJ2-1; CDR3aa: CASSLDGGYNEQFF
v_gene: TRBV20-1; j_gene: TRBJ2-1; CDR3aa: CSGALGGSDDEQFF
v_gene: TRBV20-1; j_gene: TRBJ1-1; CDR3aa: CSAAGTVTLRTEAFF
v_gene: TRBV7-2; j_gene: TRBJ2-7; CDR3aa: CASSSQGGPYEQYF
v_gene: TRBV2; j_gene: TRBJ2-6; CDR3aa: CASSPGANVLTF
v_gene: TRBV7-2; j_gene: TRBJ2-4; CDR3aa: CASSLTTSQNIQYF
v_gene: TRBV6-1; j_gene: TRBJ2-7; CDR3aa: CASSEERSYEQYF
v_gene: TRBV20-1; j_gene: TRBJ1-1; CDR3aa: CSASSLGRGAEAFF
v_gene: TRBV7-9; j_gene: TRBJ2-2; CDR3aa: CASSLDALNTGELFF
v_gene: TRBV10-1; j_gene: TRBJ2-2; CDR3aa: CASSDRAHTGELFF
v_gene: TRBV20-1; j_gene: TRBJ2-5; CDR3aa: CSGRTSGGPQETQYF
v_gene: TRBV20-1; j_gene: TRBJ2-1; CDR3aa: CSASPSGGAIYNEQFF
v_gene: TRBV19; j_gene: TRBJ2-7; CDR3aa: CASSSSGGAIYEQYF
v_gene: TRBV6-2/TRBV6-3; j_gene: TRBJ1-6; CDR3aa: CASSTPRGDTIPLHF
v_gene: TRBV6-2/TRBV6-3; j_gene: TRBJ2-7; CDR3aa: CASSYSSGLAGANTYEQYF
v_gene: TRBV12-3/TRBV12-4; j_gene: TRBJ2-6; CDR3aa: CASSHSLISGANVLTF
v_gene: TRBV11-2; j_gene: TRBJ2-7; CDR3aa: CASSLGGSGESEQYF
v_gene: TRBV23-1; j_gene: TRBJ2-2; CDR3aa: CASSQTLLPGRGELFF
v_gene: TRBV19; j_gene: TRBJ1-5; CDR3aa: CASSIAGGVNQPQHF
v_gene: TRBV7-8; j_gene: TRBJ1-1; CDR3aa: CASSPTGRTEAFF
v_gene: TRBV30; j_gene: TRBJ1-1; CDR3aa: CAWSRGRRISTEAFF
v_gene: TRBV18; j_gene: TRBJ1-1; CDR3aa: CASSPALTEAFF
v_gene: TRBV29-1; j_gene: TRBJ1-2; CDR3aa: CSVDENLGSGYTF
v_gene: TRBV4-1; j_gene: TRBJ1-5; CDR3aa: CASSPRSANQPQHF
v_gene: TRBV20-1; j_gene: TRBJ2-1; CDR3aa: CSASGGEYNEQFF
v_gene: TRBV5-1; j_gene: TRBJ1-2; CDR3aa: CASSLVGSNYGYTF
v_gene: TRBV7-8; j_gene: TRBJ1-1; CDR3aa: CASSLDRAPRGTEAFF
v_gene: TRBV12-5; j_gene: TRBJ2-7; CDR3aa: CASGLSSSGVYEQYF
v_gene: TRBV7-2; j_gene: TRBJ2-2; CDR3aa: CASSLMLLAGALTGELFF
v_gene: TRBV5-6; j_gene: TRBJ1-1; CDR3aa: CASSFSPTEAFF
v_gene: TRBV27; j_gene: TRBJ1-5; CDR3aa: CASSLSGTRNQPQHF
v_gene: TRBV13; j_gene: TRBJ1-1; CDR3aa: CASSLGGWDTEAFF
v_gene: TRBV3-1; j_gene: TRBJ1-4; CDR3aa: CASSKSGTANEKLFF
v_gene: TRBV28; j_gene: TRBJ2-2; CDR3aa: CAIQTQINTGELFF
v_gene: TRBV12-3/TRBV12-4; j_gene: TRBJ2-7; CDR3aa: CASKNVHEQYF
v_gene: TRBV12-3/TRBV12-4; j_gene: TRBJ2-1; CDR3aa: CASSLDLGRGSVF
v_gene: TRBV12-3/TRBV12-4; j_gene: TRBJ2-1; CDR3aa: CASSPGTGPNEQFF
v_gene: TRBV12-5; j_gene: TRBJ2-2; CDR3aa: CASGNHRLTNTGELFF
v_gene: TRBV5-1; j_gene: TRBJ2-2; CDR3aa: CASSPRENTGELFF
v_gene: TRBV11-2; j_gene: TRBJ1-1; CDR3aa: CASSPDVGVEAFF
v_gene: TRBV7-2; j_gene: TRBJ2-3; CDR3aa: CASSLRGTSGTDTQYF